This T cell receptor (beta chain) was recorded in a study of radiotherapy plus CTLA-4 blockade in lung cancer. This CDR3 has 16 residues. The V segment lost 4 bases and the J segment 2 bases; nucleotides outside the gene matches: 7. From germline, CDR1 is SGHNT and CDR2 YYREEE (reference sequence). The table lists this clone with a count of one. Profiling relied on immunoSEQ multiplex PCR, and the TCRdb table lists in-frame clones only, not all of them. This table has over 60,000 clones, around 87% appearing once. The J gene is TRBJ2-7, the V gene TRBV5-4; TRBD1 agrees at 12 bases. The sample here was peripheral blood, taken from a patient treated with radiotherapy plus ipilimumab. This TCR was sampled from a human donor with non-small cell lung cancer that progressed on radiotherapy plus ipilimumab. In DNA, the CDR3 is TGTGCCAGCAGCCCGGGACAGGGGGCCTTCACCTACGAGCAGTACTTC. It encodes CASSPGQGAFTYEQYF.